This passage covers 20 T cell receptor beta chains from one sample sequenced in a study of neurological immune-mediated disorders. TCRdb itself ran the 5' RACE reads through MiXCR, one entry per CDR3 protein. The table lists 40,000 to 50,000 distinct CDR3 sequences, about 2% of them singletons. Source material: PBMCs. All receptors come from a woman aged 40 to 55 with multiple sclerosis.

This clonotype was seen a few times. The chain links TRBV7-3 to TRBJ2-1; no clear D. V was clipped by 5 bases and J by 7 bases, with 6 bases between them. Germline V gene data show CDR1 as SGHTA and CDR2 as FQGTGA. The CDR3 sequence is 11 residues long. CDR3 in amino acids: CASSITNEQFF. The CDR3, as DNA: TGTGCCAGCAGCATCACGAATGAGCAGTTCTTC. The whole variable domain, remainder taken from reference TRBV7-3 and TRBJ2-1, is GAGVSQTPSNKVTEKGKYVELRCDPISGHTALYWYRQSLGQGPEFLIYFQGTGAADDSGLPNDRFFAVRPEGSVSTLKIQRTERGDSAVYLCASSITNEQFFGPGTRLTVL.

Details on this clonotype: One base away lies a much larger clone, so this may be a sequencing read error. The rearrangement uses TRBV3-1 and TRBJ1-4; 7 nucleotides match TRBD1. Germline-derived CDR1 and CDR2 are LGHDT and YNNKEL (reference sequence). This CDR3 has 15 amino acids. DNA for the CDR3: TGTGCCAGCAGCCCTTCAGGGGGGTCGGATGAAACACTGTTTTTT. Amino acid sequence: CASSPSGGSDETLFF.

This clonotype was recorded many times. The chain combines TRBV7-2 with TRBJ2-3, with TRBD1 matching over 8 bases. The CDR3 has 21 amino acids. The trim removed 2 bases at V and 6 bases at J, leaving 25 bases unmatched. Looked up from germline, CDR1 is SGHTA and CDR2 is FQGNSA. In nucleotides, the CDR3 is TGTGCCAGCAGCTTAAGGTACCAGGCCAGGGGGCGCGGTAACCCCACCGATACGCAGTATTTT. As protein: CASSLRYQARGRGNPTDTQYF.

This clonotype was detected ten times or more. The chain has TRBV5-1 and TRBJ2-2; D remains unclear. Between the trimmed V and J ends, which lost 5 bases and 6 bases, there was a span of 5 bases. The length of the CDR3 is 11 residues. CDR1 is SGHRS and CDR2 is YFSETQ in the germline V gene. The CDR3 DNA is TGCGCCAGCAGTAGGGCCGGGGAGCTGTTTTTT. This sequence encodes CASSRAGELFF.

This clonotype has at least ten counts. The chain employs TRBV20-1 and TRBJ1-1; tentative D call: TRBD1 (6 bases). Deletions cut 6 bases from V and 0 bases from J, with 14 bases between. CDR3 size: 14 residues. CDR1 and CDR2 (germline): DFQATT, SNEGSKA (reference sequence). CDR3 nucleotide sequence: TGCAGTGCAACGGAAAAGGGGGTGAACACTGAAGCTTTCTTT. It is translated as CSATEKGVNTEAFF.

Many counts were recorded for this clonotype. The V and J genes are TRBV7-9 and TRBJ1-1; unclear D gene. Trimming removed 4 bases from V and 12 bases from J, with 12 bases in between. The CDR3 has 11 amino acids. Per germline, CDR1 SEHNR and CDR2 FQNEAQ (reference sequence). For the CDR3, the DNA is TGTGCCAGCAGCTCCATATTTAAGTCTTTCTTT. Translation: CASSSIFKSFF. Using reference TRBV7-9 and TRBJ1-1 for the parts outside the CDR3, the full variable domain is DTGVSQNPRHKITKRGQNVTFRCDPISEHNRLYWYRQTLGQGPEFLTYFQNEAQLEKSRLLSDRFSAERPKGSFSTLEIQRTEQGDSAMYLCASSSIFKSFFGQGTRLTVV.

This clonotype was seen at least ten times. The chain combines TRBV4-1 with TRBJ1-2; no clear D. V lost 0 bases and J 8 bases, leaving 13 bases between the germline ends. CDR1 and CDR2 (germline): MGHRA, YSYEKL. The CDR3 loop spans 14 amino acids. The CDR3, as DNA: TGCGCCAGCAGCCAAGACCGAGTTCTATGGGGCTACACCTTC. This sequence encodes CASSQDRVLWGYTF.

This clonotype has ten or more counts. The gene calls are TRBV20-1 and TRBJ2-7; TRBD1 aligns across 8 bases. The junction had 4 bases not matched to a gene; V was cut back by 0 bases and J by 3 bases. Germline assignment: CDR1 DFQATT and CDR2 SNEGSKA (reference sequence). The CDR3 covers 14 residues. DNA of the CDR3: TGCAGTGCTAGAGATGGTGGACAGGGCTACGAGCAGTACTTC. It codes for CSARDGGQGYEQYF.

This clonotype was recorded at least ten times. V and J are TRBV7-3 and TRBJ2-5; D might be TRBD1 (7 bases). The ends were cut back, 5 bases at V and 2 bases at J, with 12 bases in the middle. Germline CDR1 reads SGHTA; CDR2 reads FQGTGA. The CDR3 runs to 14 residues. The CDR3 sequence is CASSLEGQQETQYF. The CDR3 DNA sequence: TGTGCCAGCAGCCTGGAGGGACAGCAAGAGACCCAGTACTTC.

This clonotype was recorded at least ten times. The chain is built from TRBV4-1 and TRBJ2-5, with 8 bases lining up with TRBD1. The CDR3 sequence is 14 residues long. The junction had 8 bases not matched to a gene; V was cut back by 4 bases and J by 7 bases. Germline-derived CDR1 and CDR2 are MGHRA and YSYEKL. The chain's CDR3 is CASSLAGGGATQYF. CDR3 DNA: TGCGCCAGCAGCCTAGCAGGGGGCGGAGCGACCCAGTACTTC.

In this sample, this clonotype turned up many times. J is TRBJ1-2 and V is TRBV20-1, with TRBD1 matching over 8 bases. The germline CDR1 and CDR2 sequences are DFQATT and SNEGSKA (reference sequence). The CDR3 length is 14 residues. Losses at the gene ends were 1 base for V and 0 bases for J; bases not matched to a gene: 1. The CDR3 sequence: CSARGTGSNYGYTF. Written as DNA, the CDR3 is TGCAGTGCTAGAGGGACAGGGTCTAACTATGGCTACACCTTC.

The sample holds many counts of this clonotype. The chain combines TRBV5-1 with TRBJ2-3; the match to TRBD1 covers 8 bases. Germline-derived CDR1 and CDR2 are SGHRS and YFSETQ. The trim removed 4 bases at V and 4 bases at J, leaving 8 bases unmatched. This CDR3 is built from 15 residues. CDR3 residues: CASSPGAGGADTQYF. The CDR3 DNA sequence: TGCGCCAGCAGCCCCGGGGCAGGGGGCGCAGATACGCAGTATTTT. Variable domain in full (rest from reference TRBV5-1 and TRBJ2-3): KAGVTQTPRYLIKTRGQQVTLSCSPISGHRSVSWYQQTPGQGLQFLFEYFSETQRNKGNFPGRFSGRQFSNSRSEMNVSTLELGDSALYLCASSPGAGGADTQYFGPGTRLTVL.

The rearrangement links TRBV10-3 to TRBJ1-1; the D is unclear. This CDR3 contains 12 residues. Germline V gene lookup returns CDR1 ENHRY and CDR2 SYGVKD. Trimming pared 3 bases from V and 4 bases from J, leaving 6 bases between. Here the CDR3 DNA reads TGTGCCATCAGTGACCAGACCACTGAAGCTTTCTTT. Its protein is CAISDQTTEAFF.

This clonotype was detected ten times or more. CDR3 coding DNA: TGTGCCAGCAGCCAAGATAGCGAGCATTTCTTT. Encoded protein: CASSQDSEHFF. This chain connects TRBV3-1 to TRBJ1-1, with no clear D. This CDR3 spans 11 amino acids. Germline V lookup: CDR1 LGHDT, CDR2 YNNKEL (reference sequence). The V end was cut by 0 bases, the J end by 13 bases, with 9 bases between.

This clonotype was found a few times. The chain carries TRBV10-1 and TRBJ1-1; D unresolved. Per the germline V gene, CDR1 is WNHNN and CDR2 is SYGVQD (reference sequence). Between the trimmed V and J ends, which lost 2 bases and 4 bases, there was a span of 8 bases. The CDR3 spans 13 residues. For the CDR3, the DNA is TGCGCCAGCAGTGAGACACTTTTCACTGAAGCTTTCTTT. Protein product: CASSETLFTEAFF.

This clonotype was recorded at least ten times. A read error is likely, as this CDR3 ends without the conserved phenylalanine or tryptophan. The CDR3 DNA reads TGCGCCAGCAGCACTTCAGGGACCAATTCACCCCTCCACTGT. It specifies CASSTSGTNSPLHC. The chain links TRBV5-1 to TRBJ1-6, with D maybe TRBD1 (5 bases). This CDR3 comprises 14 residues. CDR1 SGHRS and CDR2 YFSETQ come from the germline V gene. Deletions cut 4 bases from V and 7 bases from J, with 12 bases between.

The rearrangement joins TRBV6-1 to TRBJ1-1; D is uncertain. The ends were cut back, 2 bases at V and 5 bases at J, with 15 bases in the middle. CDR1 and CDR2 from the germline V gene are MNHNS and SASEGT. The CDR3 totals 15 residues. The CDR3 protein is CASSEIGNGITEAFF. As DNA, the CDR3 is TGTGCCAGCAGTGAAATCGGTAATGGTATAACTGAAGCTTTCTTT.

Ten or more counts support this clonotype. The rearrangement uses TRBV5-6 and TRBJ2-7, with D perhaps matching TRBD1 (5 bases). The CDR3 extends over 13 amino acids. The germline V and J ends were trimmed by 3 bases and 6 bases, with 13 bases remaining between them. The germline CDR1 and CDR2 sequences are SGHDT and YYEEEE. The chain's CDR3 is CASSWTRMGEQYF. Written as DNA, the CDR3 is TGTGCCAGCAGCTGGACACGAATGGGCGAGCAGTACTTC.

This clonotype was counted ten times or more. The gene calls are TRBV6-1 and TRBJ1-2, with a tentative D call TRBD1 (5 bases). The V end was cut by 4 bases, the J end by 4 bases, with 13 bases between. This CDR3 contains 14 residues. Germline V lookup: CDR1 MNHNS, CDR2 SASEGT. The CDR3 sequence: CASSAGTNVYGYTF. DNA for the CDR3: TGTGCCAGCAGTGCGGGGACGAACGTCTATGGCTACACCTTC.

This clonotype has at least ten counts. The chain is built from TRBV10-2 and TRBJ2-7; no clear D gene. Trimming took off 5 bases at V and 2 bases at J, with 7 bases between the two ends. The germline CDR1 and CDR2 sequences are WSHSY and SAAADI. This CDR3 spans 12 amino acids. CDR3 protein: CASSRGTYEQYF. The CDR3 DNA reads as TGCGCCAGCAGTCGTGGAACCTACGAGCAGTACTTC.